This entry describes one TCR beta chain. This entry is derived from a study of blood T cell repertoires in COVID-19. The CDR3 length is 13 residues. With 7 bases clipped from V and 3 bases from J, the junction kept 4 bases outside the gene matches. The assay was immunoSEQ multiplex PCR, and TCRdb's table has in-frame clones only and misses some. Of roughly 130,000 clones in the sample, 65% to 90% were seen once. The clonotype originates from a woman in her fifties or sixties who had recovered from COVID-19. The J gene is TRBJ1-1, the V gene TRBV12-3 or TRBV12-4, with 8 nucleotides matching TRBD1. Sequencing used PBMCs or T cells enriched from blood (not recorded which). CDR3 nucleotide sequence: TGTGCCAGCACGCAGGGGGCTCACACTGAAGCTTTCTTT. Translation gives CASTQGAHTEAFF.